These 15 T cell receptor beta chains were all obtained from the same sample, sequenced in a study of blood T cell repertoires in COVID-19. Only in-frame clones appear in the TCRdb table, and some are missing; sequencing was by immunoSEQ multiplex PCR. The sample shows roughly 140,000 clones, approximately 73% of them seen only once. Sequences were obtained from peripheral blood. The origin of the receptors is a man aged 55 to 69 with acute or convalescent COVID-19.

The chain combines TRBV5-4 with TRBJ1-2; 7 nucleotides align to TRBD1. The germline gives CDR1 SGHNT, CDR2 YYREEE (reference sequence). The CDR3 covers 14 residues. With V trimmed by 4 bases and J by 1 base, 4 bases remained unmatched. The CDR3 DNA reads as TGTGCCAGCAGCGTCGACAGGGATAACTATGGCTACACCTTC. Its translation: CASSVDRDNYGYTF.

The rearrangement uses TRBV12-3 or TRBV12-4 and TRBJ2-1; perhaps TRBD1 as D (5 bases). The CDR3 length is 12 residues. V lost 10 bases, J lost 3 bases, and 10 bases lay in between. This CDR3 is CATRDSYNEQFF. CDR3 DNA sequence: TGTGCCACCCGAGACAGCTACAATGAGCAGTTCTTC.

This sequence joins TRBV19 and TRBJ1-5; 9 nucleotides match TRBD1. Germline V gene sequence: CDR1 LNHDA, CDR2 SQIVND (reference sequence). J gave up 3 bases and V 6 bases, and 6 bases lay outside the gene matches. The CDR3 is made up of 15 amino acids. CDR3 amino acids: CASRGTGTVNQPQHF. CDR3 nucleotide sequence: TGTGCCAGTAGAGGGACAGGGACGGTCAATCAGCCCCAGCATTTT.

This clone was picked up a small number of times. The CDR3 nucleotides read TGTGCCAGCAGCATGGGACAGGGCCTTCGGTCCCTCCACTTT. This translates into CASSMGQGLRSLHF. The chain recombines TRBV5-4 with TRBJ1-6, with 9 bases identical to TRBD1. V dropped 4 bases and J dropped 14; count of bases not matched to a gene: 10. Germline assignment: CDR1 SGHNT and CDR2 YYREEE (reference sequence). The CDR3 consists of 14 residues.

The rearrangement joins TRBV5-1 to TRBJ1-1; D remains unclear. Germline CDR1 SGHRS, CDR2 YFSETQ. This CDR3 has 16 amino acids. Trimming left V 5 bases short and J 0 bases short, with 17 bases between. The CDR3 here is CASSSGLSTMNTEAFF. CDR3 DNA sequence: TGCGCCAGCAGTTCCGGACTGTCCACCATGAACACTGAAGCTTTCTTT.

In its sample, this clone was seen once. This CDR3 is CASSSNPGTQETQYF. The CDR3 DNA sequence: TGTGCCAGCAGTTCAAATCCCGGGACTCAAGAGACCCAGTACTTC. The chain recombines TRBV28 with TRBJ2-5; D perhaps matches TRBD2 (6 bases). CDR3 length: 15 residues. Germline assignment: CDR1 MDHEN and CDR2 SYDVKM. V was clipped by 4 bases and J by 2 bases, with 14 bases between them.

DNA of the CDR3: TGTGCCAGCAGCTTAGGGGCTAGCGGGAGTGAAGAGACCCAGTACTTC. Amino acid sequence: CASSLGASGSEETQYF. The chain has TRBV7-8 and TRBJ2-5; 10 bases are shared with TRBD2. CDR3 size: 16 residues. The V gene's germline CDR1 is SGHVS and CDR2 FQNEAQ. Trimming at V came to 1 base and at J to 3 bases, leaving 5 bases not matched to a gene.

The chain recombines TRBV5-1 with TRBJ2-3; 8 nucleotides agree with TRBD1. The V gene end was trimmed by 4 bases and the J gene end by 4 bases; junction bases not matched to a gene: 5. In germline, CDR1 is SGHRS, CDR2 YFSETQ. The CDR3 runs 14 residues. CDR3 in amino acids: CASSRTGTPDTQYF. The CDR3 DNA sequence: TGCGCCAGCAGCAGGACAGGGACCCCAGATACGCAGTATTTT.

This rearrangement joins TRBV7-9 to TRBJ2-5; a possible D gene is TRBD2 (5 bases). The length of the CDR3 is 16 residues. Germline-derived CDR1 and CDR2 are SEHNR and FQNEAQ (reference sequence). V dropped 4 bases and J dropped 1 base, with 16 bases sitting between them. The CDR3 nucleotides are TGTGCCAGCAGCTCGCGGGCCCTTTATTCCCAAGAGACCCAGTACTTC. It specifies CASSSRALYSQETQYF.

The chain combines TRBV18 with TRBJ2-7; TRBD1 matches 8 bases. V shed 4 bases and J 5 bases; nucleotides not matched to a gene: 4. The germline V gene has CDR1 KGHSH and CDR2 LQKENI. The CDR3 totals 13 residues. The CDR3 nucleotides read TGTGCCAGCTCACGGCAGGGGGCGAACGAGCAGTACTTC. It encodes CASSRQGANEQYF.

V and J are TRBV7-3 and TRBJ2-3, with 11 bases identical to TRBD2. The CDR3 contains 16 residues. Germline CDR1 SGHTA, CDR2 FQGTGA. V shed 5 bases, J shed 5 bases, and the junction held 9 bases outside the gene matches. For the CDR3, the DNA is TGTGCCAGCAGCAACCGGCCTAGCGGGAGGATAGATACGCAGTATTTT. This codes for CASSNRPSGRIDTQYF. The full variable domain, its missing parts supplied by reference TRBV7-3 and TRBJ2-3, is GAGVSQTPSNKVTEKGKYVELRCDPISGHTALYWYRQSLGQGPEFLIYFQGTGAADDSGLPNDRFFAVRPEGSVSTLKIQRTERGDSAVYLCASSNRPSGRIDTQYFGPGTRLTVL.

The chain joins TRBV5-4 to TRBJ1-2; maybe TRBD1 (6 bases). CDR1 SGHNT and CDR2 YYREEE come from the germline V gene (reference sequence). V was clipped by 4 bases and J by 4 bases, with 20 bases between them. The CDR3 runs 16 residues. The CDR3 nucleotides are TGTGCCAGCAGCGAATCTTTGGGCCCAGGGGCCTATGGCTACACCTTC. This translates into CASSESLGPGAYGYTF.

The CDR3 reads CASSISGGHNEQFF. The CDR3 region has the DNA TGTGCCAGTAGTATTAGCGGGGGTCACAATGAGCAGTTCTTC. J is TRBJ2-1 and V is TRBV19; 9 positions agree with TRBD2. CDR3 length equals 14 residues. In germline, CDR1 is LNHDA, CDR2 SQIVND (reference sequence). Trimming took 3 bases from V and 5 from J; bases not matched to a gene: 2.

The CDR3 reads CASSTQGREKLFF. In nucleotides, the CDR3 is TGTGCCAGCAGCACACAGGGTCGGGAAAAACTGTTTTTT. V and J are TRBV7-9 and TRBJ1-4; the D gene is possibly TRBD1 (6 bases). The CDR3 has 13 residues. V was cut by 5 bases and J by 8 bases, with 12 bases left in between. Looked up from germline, CDR1 is SEHNR and CDR2 is FQNEAQ (reference sequence).

The sample holds one count of this clone. V and J are TRBV29-1 and TRBJ2-1, with D tentatively TRBD2 (6 bases). The CDR3 length is 13 residues. The germline CDR1 and CDR2 sequences are SQVTM and ANQGSEA. Trimming stripped 7 bases from V and 7 bases from J, with 17 bases between. The CDR3 coding sequence is TGCAGCGACGGGGCGGGGAGCGGTAATGAGCAGTTCTTC. This gives the protein CSDGAGSGNEQFF.